The source of this TCR beta chain is a study of cytomegalovirus exposure and HLA in healthy donors. Study-level points and caveats: Three CMV-associated chains were confirmed in vitro to be specific for CMV antigens. Earlier findings revealed that most TCR beta V segments proved productive either about 87% or about 30% of the time.

The PCR employed 60 Vbeta primers together with 13 Jbeta primers. The data were produced by immunoSEQ multiplex PCR, yet TCRdb's version contains in-frame clones alone and is incomplete. This repertoire shows about 130,000 clones, about two thirds found once; its top ten account for 2.5% to 3%. This clone was seen at least ten times. Antigen unknown. The material sequenced was PBMCs. This sequence originates from a human donor in good health.

The CDR3 region has the DNA TGTGCCAGCAGCTTTTGGGGACTTGGTGCGACTGAAGCTTTCTTT. Protein product: CASSFWGLGATEAFF. V is TRBV5-6 and J is TRBJ1-1; D is perhaps TRBD1 (5 bases). The CDR3 has 15 residues. V was clipped by 2 bases and J by 5 bases, with 16 bases between them. CDR1 and CDR2 from the germline V gene are SGHDT and YYEEEE.